These 9 T cell receptor beta chains came from one sample sequenced in a study of T cell responses to AZD1222 COVID-19 vaccine. Repertoires were generated with immunoSEQ multiplex PCR, while TCRdb's copy carries only in-frame clones and drops some. The sample carries approximately 120,000 clones, approximately 85% recorded once. The sequenced sample was peripheral blood, obtained 28 days after the second AZD1222 dose. These TCRs come from an adult who received the AZD1222 COVID-19 vaccine.

The chain uses TRBV2 and TRBJ2-6; unclear D gene. The V end was cut by 0 bases, the J end by 2 bases, with 8 bases between. Germline V CDR1 and CDR2: SNHLY, FYNNEI. The CDR3 covers 16 residues. The CDR3 loop reads CASSEAGFAGANVLTF. The DNA for the CDR3 is TGTGCCAGCAGTGAAGCGGGTTTTGCTGGGGCCAACGTCCTGACTTTC.

The J gene is TRBJ1-3, the V gene TRBV7-9; D possibly corresponds to TRBD1 (6 bases). Germline V gene data show CDR1 as SEHNR and CDR2 as FQNEAQ (reference sequence). The CDR3 consists of 14 residues. Between the trimmed V and J ends, which lost 5 bases and 2 bases, there was a span of 10 bases. CDR3 sequence (DNA): TGTGCCAGCAGCGCACAGGGTCCTGGAAACACCATATATTTT. Translation: CASSAQGPGNTIYF. The full variable domain, its missing parts supplied by reference TRBV7-9 and TRBJ1-3, is DTGVSQNPRHKITKRGQNVTFRCDPISEHNRLYWYRQTLGQGPEFLTYFQNEAQLEKSRLLSDRFSAERPKGSFSTLEIQRTEQGDSAMYLCASSAQGPGNTIYFGEGSWLTVV.

The chain carries TRBV9 and TRBJ2-3, with TRBD2 matching 15 bases. With V trimmed by 4 bases and J by 0 bases, 6 bases remained unmatched. This CDR3 contains 18 residues. CDR1 SGDLS and CDR2 YYNGEE come from the germline V gene. The CDR3 spells CASSIGLAGGFSTDTQYF. The CDR3, as DNA: TGTGCCAGCAGCATCGGACTAGCGGGGGGGTTCAGCACAGATACGCAGTATTTT.

This clone occurred a few times. The chain combines TRBV7-6 with TRBJ1-3, with TRBD1 matching 7 bases. V dropped 3 bases and J dropped 0; count of bases not matched to a gene: 8. Germline CDR1 and CDR2: SGHVS and FNYEAQ. The CDR3 totals 17 residues. The CDR3 region has the DNA TGTGCCAGCAGCTTCGTAAAACAGGGGTCCTCTGGAAACACCATATATTTT. Protein sequence: CASSFVKQGSSGNTIYF.

In its sample, this clone was seen once. This chain joins TRBV2 and TRBJ1-6, with 7 bases aligning to TRBD1. Per the germline V gene, CDR1 is SNHLY and CDR2 is FYNNEI. CDR3 length equals 17 residues. V lost 3 bases to trimming and J lost 7 bases; unmatched junction nucleotides: 12. For the CDR3, the DNA is TGTGCCAGCAGTGAGGAGGGGGCTGATAGAGGGAATTCACCCCTCCACTTT. Amino acid sequence: CASSEEGADRGNSPLHF.

The V gene is TRBV27, the J gene TRBJ2-1; the match to TRBD2 covers 10 bases. This CDR3 spans 14 amino acids. The V gene's germline CDR1 is MNHEY and CDR2 SMNVEV (reference sequence). The J segment lost 9 bases and the V segment lost 3 bases, leaving 5 bases of the junction unmatched. CDR3 residues: CASSFLAGEGEQFF. Written as DNA, the CDR3 is TGTGCCAGCAGTTTCCTAGCGGGGGAGGGTGAGCAGTTCTTC.

The chain recombines TRBV7-6 with TRBJ2-2; D uncertain. The CDR3 is 15 amino acids. CDR1 and CDR2 from the germline V gene are SGHVS and FNYEAQ. V was trimmed by 5 bases and J by 2 bases, leaving 12 bases between them. The CDR3 region is CASSADIRNTGELFF. In DNA form, the CDR3 reads TGTGCCAGCAGCGCCGACATCAGAAACACCGGGGAGCTGTTTTTT.

CDR3: CASSLEARLGNEQFF. In nucleotides, the CDR3 is TGTGCCAGCAGCTTAGAAGCCAGGCTGGGGAATGAGCAGTTCTTC. This rearrangement joins TRBV7-2 to TRBJ2-1; D unclear. CDR3 length equals 15 residues. The germline V gene has CDR1 SGHTA and CDR2 FQGNSA. V lost 1 base to trimming and J lost 7 bases, with 14 bases between them.

This clone was observed a handful of times. The rearrangement uses TRBV9 and TRBJ2-1; D tentatively reads TRBD1 or TRBD2 (7 bases each). With 1 base removed from V and 10 bases from J, the gap between germline ends came to 18 bases. Per germline, CDR1 SGDLS and CDR2 YYNGEE. There are 15 residues in the CDR3. The CDR3 bases are TGTGCCAGCAGCGTACCTGGGAGGGGGCTGGGAGAGCAGTTCTTC. Its translation is CASSVPGRGLGEQFF.